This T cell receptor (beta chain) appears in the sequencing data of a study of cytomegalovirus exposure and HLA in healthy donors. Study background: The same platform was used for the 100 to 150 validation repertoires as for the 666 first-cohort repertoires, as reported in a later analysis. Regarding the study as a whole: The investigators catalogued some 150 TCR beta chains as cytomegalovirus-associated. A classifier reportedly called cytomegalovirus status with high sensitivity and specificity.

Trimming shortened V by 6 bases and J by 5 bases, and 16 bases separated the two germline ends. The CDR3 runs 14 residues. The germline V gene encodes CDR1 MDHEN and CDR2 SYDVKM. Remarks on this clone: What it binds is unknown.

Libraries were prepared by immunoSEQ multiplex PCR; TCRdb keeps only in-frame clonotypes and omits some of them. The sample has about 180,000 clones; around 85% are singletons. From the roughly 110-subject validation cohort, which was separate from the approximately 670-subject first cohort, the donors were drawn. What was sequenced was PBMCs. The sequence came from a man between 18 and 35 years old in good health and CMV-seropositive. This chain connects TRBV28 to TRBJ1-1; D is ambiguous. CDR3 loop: CASSPSPRGTEAFF. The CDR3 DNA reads TGTGCCAGCAGCCCCTCCCCCCGGGGAACTGAAGCTTTCTTT.